Below, one T cell receptor (beta chain) is given with its context. This entry belongs to a study of resident and recirculating memory T cells in vitiligo. The CDR3 loop spans 16 amino acids. Germline values: CDR1 KGHSH, CDR2 LQKENI. V lost 3 bases and J lost 0, with 14 bases in between. This table comes from immunoSEQ multiplex PCR, and its TCRdb copy is limited to in-frame clones, with some not included. Altogether around 78,000 clones are present, around 92% being singletons, with the ten largest covering about 4.8%. The source is a male donor with vitiligo. The sequenced material came from blood. The chain uses TRBV18 and TRBJ1-2; D call uncertain. CDR3 coding DNA: TGTGCCAGCTCACCCCTAGACGGACTAGCTAACTATGGCTACACCTTC. Residues: CASSPLDGLANYGYTF. The entire variable domain, with the rest obtained from reference TRBV18 and TRBJ1-2, is as follows: NAGVMQNPRHLVRRRGQEARLRCSPMKGHSHVYWYRQLPEEGLKFMVYLQKENIIDESGMPKERFSAEFPKEGPSILRIQQVVRGDSAAYFCASSPLDGLANYGYTFGSGTRLTVV.